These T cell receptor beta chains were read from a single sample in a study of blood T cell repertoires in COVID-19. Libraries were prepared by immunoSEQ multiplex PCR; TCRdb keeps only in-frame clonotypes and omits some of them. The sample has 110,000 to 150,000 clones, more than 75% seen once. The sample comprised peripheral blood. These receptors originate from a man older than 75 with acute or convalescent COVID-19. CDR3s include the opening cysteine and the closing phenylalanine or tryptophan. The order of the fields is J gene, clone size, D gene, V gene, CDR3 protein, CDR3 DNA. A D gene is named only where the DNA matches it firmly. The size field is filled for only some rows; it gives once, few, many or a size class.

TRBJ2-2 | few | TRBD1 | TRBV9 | CASSVHRWDRATGELFF | TGTGCCAGCAGCGTTCACCGCTGGGACAGGGCAACCGGGGAGCTGTTTTTT
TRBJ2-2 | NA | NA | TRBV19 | CASSFGQQGVNTGELFF | TGTGCCAGTAGTTTTGGCCAGCAAGGAGTTAACACCGGGGAGCTGTTTTTT
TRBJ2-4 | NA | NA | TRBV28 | CASKPTGRLAKNIQYF | TGTGCCAGCAAACCAACCGGCAGACTAGCCAAAAACATTCAGTACTTC
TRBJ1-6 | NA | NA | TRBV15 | CATSRDTSSYNSPLHF | TGTGCCACCAGCAGAGATACGAGCTCCTATAATTCACCCCTCCACTTT
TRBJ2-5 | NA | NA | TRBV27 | CASSRFQYQETQYF | TGTGCCAGCAGCAGGTTTCAGTACCAAGAGACCCAGTACTTC
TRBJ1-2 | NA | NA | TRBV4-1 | CASSPERLAGYTF | TGCGCCAGCAGCCCCGAGAGGTTGGCTGGCTACACCTTC
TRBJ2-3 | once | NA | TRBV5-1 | CASSLTLGAGVSTDTQYF | TGCGCCAGCAGCTTGACCTTAGGAGCCGGGGTCAGTACAGATACGCAGTATTTT
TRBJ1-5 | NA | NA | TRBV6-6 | CASSRGWEGSAVGNQPQHF | TGTGCCAGCAGTCGGGGGTGGGAGGGATCGGCTGTAGGCAATCAGCCCCAGCATTTT
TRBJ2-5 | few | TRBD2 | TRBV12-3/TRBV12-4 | CASSLVRGETQYF | TGTGCCAGCAGTTTAGTGCGGGGGGAGACCCAGTACTTC
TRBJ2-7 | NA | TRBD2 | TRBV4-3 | CASSQGGGREPYEQYF | TGCGCCAGCAGCCAAGGCGGGGGAAGGGAACCCTACGAGCAGTACTTC
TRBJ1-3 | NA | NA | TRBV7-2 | CASSLGSPGSGNTIYF | TGTGCCAGCAGCTTGGGCAGTCCTGGCTCTGGAAACACCATATATTTT
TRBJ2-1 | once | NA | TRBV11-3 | CASSFPGMDEQFF | TGTGCCAGCAGCTTCCCAGGGATGGATGAGCAGTTCTTC
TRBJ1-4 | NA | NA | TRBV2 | CASSAANEKLFF | TGTGCCAGCAGTGCGGCTAATGAAAAACTGTTTTTT
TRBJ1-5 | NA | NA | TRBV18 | CASSGNSNQPQHF | TGTGCCAGCTCTGGCAATAGCAATCAGCCCCAGCATTTT
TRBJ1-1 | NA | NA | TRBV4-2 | CASSQVRTEAFF | TGTGCCAGCAGCCAAGTTCGGACTGAAGCTTTCTTT
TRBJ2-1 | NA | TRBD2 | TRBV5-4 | CASSGGTSGGTTYNEQFF | TGTGCCAGCAGCGGAGGGACTAGCGGGGGGACAACCTACAATGAGCAGTTCTTC
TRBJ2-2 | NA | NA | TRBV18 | CASSPPTQGNTGELFF | TGTGCCAGCTCACCACCTACCCAGGGAAACACCGGGGAGCTGTTTTTT
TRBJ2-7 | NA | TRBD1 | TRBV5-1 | CASSLGGTGGTSYEQYF | TGCGCCAGCAGCTTGGGAGGGACAGGGGGCACCTCCTACGAGCAGTACTTC
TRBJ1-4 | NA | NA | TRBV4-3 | CASSPGLGTEGEKLFF | TGCGCCAGCAGCCCTGGCCTTGGGACGGAGGGTGAAAAACTGTTTTTT
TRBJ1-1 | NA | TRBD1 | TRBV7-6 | CASSSWGTGGTEAFF | TGTGCCAGCAGCTCATGGGGGACAGGGGGAACTGAAGCTTTCTTT
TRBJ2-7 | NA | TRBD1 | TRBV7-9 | CASSLEAGGMGYEQYF | TGTGCCAGCAGCTTAGAGGCAGGGGGCATGGGATACGAGCAGTACTTC
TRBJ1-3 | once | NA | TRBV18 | CASSPMAGARAGNTIYF | TGTGCCAGCTCACCAATGGCAGGGGCGAGGGCTGGAAACACCATATATTTT
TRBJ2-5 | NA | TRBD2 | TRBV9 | CASSRNWGGEETQYF | TGTGCCAGCAGTCGAAACTGGGGAGGGGAAGAGACCCAGTACTTC
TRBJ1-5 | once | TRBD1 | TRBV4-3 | CASSQEHRGGPDTAQHF | TGCGCCAGCAGCCAAGAACACAGGGGTGGCCCCGACACGGCCCAGCATTTT
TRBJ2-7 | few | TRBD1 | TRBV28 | CASKIGQATYEQYF | TGTGCCAGCAAAATCGGACAGGCAACCTACGAGCAGTACTTC
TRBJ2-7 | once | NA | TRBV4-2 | CASSGLGLMSYEQYF | TGTGCCAGCAGCGGCCTGGGACTGATGTCCTACGAGCAGTACTTC
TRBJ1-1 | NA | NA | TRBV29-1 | CSVTQGWMNTEAFF | TGCAGCGTCACCCAGGGCTGGATGAACACTGAAGCTTTCTTT
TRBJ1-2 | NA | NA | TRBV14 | CASSPGGRGYTF | TGTGCCAGCAGCCCGGGAGGACGCGGCTACACCTTC
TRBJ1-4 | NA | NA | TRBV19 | CASSIRGTEKLFF | TGTGCCAGTAGTATCAGGGGCACTGAAAAACTGTTTTTT